This T cell receptor (beta chain) is drawn from a study of CD8+ T cells in alopecia areata. A note on this clone: Its antigen is not known.

cDNA prepared by RNA extraction and subsequent reverse transcription served as the template for sequencing. Produced via immunoSEQ multiplex PCR; TCRdb's table is partial and in-frame only. The table includes approximately 150,000 clones, just over 65% detected once. Study-wide results and limits: More clonal than normal scalp was lesional scalp, particularly alopecia totalis/universalis.

Individuals with alopecia areata gave both lesional scalp punch biopsies and peripheral blood for collection. The sequences come from CD8+ T cells sorted from blood, collected at week 0. This TCR was sampled from a human donor with alopecia areata.

CDR3 loop: CASSQMTGVGEQYF. In nucleotides, the CDR3 is TGCGCCAGCAGCCAAATGACAGGGGTCGGCGAGCAGTACTTC. The chain recombines TRBV4-1 with TRBJ2-7, with 8 bases matching TRBD1. This CDR3 has 14 amino acids. CDR1 MGHRA and CDR2 YSYEKL come from the germline V gene. J lost 6 bases, V lost 2 bases, and 6 bases had no gene match.